This T cell receptor (beta chain) was identified during a study of PD-1 blockade in classical Hodgkin lymphoma. The table came from immunoSEQ multiplex PCR; TCRdb's copy has only in-frame clones and leaves some out. The data contain some 90,000 clones, about 93% of them singletons. Points from the study as a whole: Healthy donors reportedly exceeded newly diagnosed patients in baseline TCR diversity. Baseline diversity in complete responders resembled that of newly diagnosed patients. After ASCT, patients who started nivolumab under 1 year later were excluded.

The V and J ends lost 6 bases and 8 bases, in that order; junction bases with no gene match: 5. Germline values: CDR1 MNHEY, CDR2 SVGAGI. The CDR3 extends over 13 amino acids. Only one count was recorded for this clone. Its antigen is unidentified. The patients all showed relapse after autologous stem cell transplantation, while their brentuximab vedotin exposure varied. V gene TRBV6-5 combines with J gene TRBJ1-1; 11 bases line up with TRBD1. The material sequenced was peripheral blood mononuclear cells (PBMCs), taken before the second cycle of nivolumab. The clonotype comes from a human donor with classical Hodgkin lymphoma. CDR3 in DNA: TGTGCCAGCAGGGGGGACAGGGGGGCGGAAGCTTTCTTT. It codes for CASRGDRGAEAFF.